The rows below give T cell receptor beta chains drawn from one sample of a study of post-analysis software for immune sequencing data. MiXCR, applied by TCRdb to the PCR reads, yields one record per CDR3 protein. The repertoire holds roughly 730,000 distinct CDR3 sequences, with roughly 27% as singletons. The sample was blood. These receptors all come from a girl aged 5 to 17 with multiple sclerosis. CDR3s include the opening cysteine and the closing phenylalanine or tryptophan. A D gene is named only where the DNA matches it firmly. Size values are once, few and many counts, or a class for expanded clones, and some rows have none.

j_gene: TRBJ2-1
abundance: -
d_gene: TRBD2
v_gene: TRBV5-8
CDR3aa: CASSLAVAGGYNEQFF
CDR3nt: TGTGCCAGCAGCTTGGCCGTAGCGGGGGGCTACAATGAGCAGTTCTTC

j_gene: TRBJ2-2
abundance: few
d_gene: -
v_gene: TRBV29-1
CDR3aa: CSVESDQGNTGELFF
CDR3nt: TGCAGCGTTGAAAGTGACCAGGGCAACACCGGGGAGCTGTTTTTT

j_gene: TRBJ2-3
abundance: many
d_gene: -
v_gene: TRBV10-3
CDR3aa: CAIREGDTQYF
CDR3nt: TGTGCCATCAGGGAAGGGGATACGCAGTATTTT

j_gene: TRBJ2-1
abundance: -
d_gene: TRBD2
v_gene: TRBV7-9
CDR3aa: CASSSAGVEEQFF
CDR3nt: TGTGCCAGCAGCTCAGCGGGAGTAGAGGAGCAGTTCTTC

j_gene: TRBJ1-5
abundance: -
d_gene: -
v_gene: TRBV20-1
CDR3aa: CSARDSGRQPQHF
CDR3nt: TGCAGTGCTAGAGATAGTGGGAGACAGCCCCAGCATTTT

j_gene: TRBJ1-6
abundance: -
d_gene: -
v_gene: TRBV15
CDR3aa: CATSRSQDYNSPLHF
CDR3nt: TGTGCCACCAGCAGATCGCAGGACTATAATTCACCCCTCCACTTT

j_gene: TRBJ1-6
abundance: -
d_gene: -
v_gene: TRBV20-1
CDR3aa: CSAAGLGLTNSPLHF
CDR3nt: TGCAGTGCTGCCGGACTAGGACTAACTAATTCACCCCTCCACTTT

j_gene: TRBJ1-2
abundance: -
d_gene: -
v_gene: TRBV27
CDR3aa: CASSLKIRQQGANYGYTF
CDR3nt: TGTGCCAGCAGTTTAAAGATACGCCAACAGGGAGCTAACTATGGCTACACCTTC

j_gene: TRBJ2-5
abundance: -
d_gene: -
v_gene: TRBV2
CDR3aa: CASTSGTYQETQYF
CDR3nt: TGTGCCAGCACGTCAGGGACTTACCAAGAGACCCAGTACTTC

j_gene: TRBJ2-7
abundance: -
d_gene: TRBD1
v_gene: TRBV5-1
CDR3aa: CASSWQPGQGRQEQYF
CDR3nt: TGCGCCAGCAGCTGGCAACCGGGACAGGGGCGACAAGAGCAGTACTTC

j_gene: TRBJ2-5
abundance: -
d_gene: -
v_gene: TRBV20-1
CDR3aa: CSATEGTSVGTQYF
CDR3nt: TGCAGTGCTACAGAAGGGACCTCCGTGGGGACCCAGTACTTC

j_gene: TRBJ1-2
abundance: -
d_gene: TRBD1
v_gene: TRBV29-1
CDR3aa: CSDLRQGAYGYTF
CDR3nt: TGCAGCGACCTCCGACAGGGGGCCTATGGCTACACCTTC

j_gene: TRBJ1-1
abundance: -
d_gene: -
v_gene: TRBV19
CDR3aa: CASSIDRGHRVNTEAFF
CDR3nt: TGTGCCAGTAGTATAGACCGGGGACACCGGGTGAACACTGAAGCTTTCTTT

j_gene: TRBJ2-1
abundance: once
d_gene: TRBD2
v_gene: TRBV20-1
CDR3aa: CSARGGQLAGKSYSYSEQFF
CDR3nt: TGCAGTGCTAGAGGTGGCCAACTAGCGGGGAAATCTTACTCCTACAGTGAGCAGTTCTTC

j_gene: TRBJ2-5
abundance: -
d_gene: TRBD2
v_gene: TRBV7-9
CDR3aa: CASSLGASGGSSLQYF
CDR3nt: TGTGCCAGCAGCTTGGGGGCTAGCGGGGGATCATCCCTTCAGTACTTC

j_gene: TRBJ2-7
abundance: once
d_gene: -
v_gene: TRBV2
CDR3aa: CATHGQPYEQYF
CDR3nt: TGTGCCACTCACGGACAACCATACGAGCAGTACTTC

j_gene: TRBJ2-5
abundance: -
d_gene: TRBD2
v_gene: TRBV29-1
CDR3aa: CSALGTSGRAGETQYF
CDR3nt: TGCAGCGCCCTGGGGACTAGCGGGAGGGCCGGGGAGACCCAGTACTTC

j_gene: TRBJ2-3
abundance: few
d_gene: -
v_gene: TRBV15
CDR3aa: CATSRDHPLERDTQYF
CDR3nt: TGTGCCACCAGCAGAGATCACCCATTAGAGAGAGATACGCAGTATTTT

j_gene: TRBJ1-2
abundance: -
d_gene: -
v_gene: TRBV20-1
CDR3aa: CSARDVLVGENYGYTF
CDR3nt: TGCAGTGCTAGAGACGTCCTGGTCGGGGAGAACTATGGCTACACCTTC

j_gene: TRBJ1-1
abundance: -
d_gene: -
v_gene: TRBV11-1
CDR3aa: CASSLGGQSTEAFF
CDR3nt: TGTGCCAGCAGCTTAGGGGGGCAGAGCACTGAAGCTTTCTTT

j_gene: TRBJ2-3
abundance: -
d_gene: -
v_gene: TRBV9
CDR3aa: CASSVWGDTQYF
CDR3nt: TGTGCCAGCAGCGTTTGGGGGGATACGCAGTATTTT

j_gene: TRBJ1-1
abundance: -
d_gene: -
v_gene: TRBV6-7
CDR3aa: CANTRDNFLMNTEAFF
CDR3nt: TGTGCCAACACCAGGGACAACTTCTTGATGAACACTGAAGCTTTCTTT

j_gene: TRBJ1-2
abundance: -
d_gene: TRBD1
v_gene: TRBV15
CDR3aa: CATSRSGTGVYLMSYTF
CDR3nt: TGTGCCACCAGCAGGTCCGGGACAGGGGTCTACCTGATGAGCTACACCTTC

j_gene: TRBJ1-2
abundance: -
d_gene: -
v_gene: TRBV12-3/TRBV12-4
CDR3aa: CASSHTTDNYGYTF
CDR3nt: TGTGCCAGCAGTCATACGACAGACAACTATGGCTACACCTTC

j_gene: TRBJ2-7
abundance: -
d_gene: TRBD1
v_gene: TRBV6-6
CDR3aa: CASSYGTVKSYEQYF
CDR3nt: TGTGCCAGCAGTTACGGGACAGTGAAATCCTACGAGCAGTACTTC

j_gene: TRBJ2-2
abundance: few
d_gene: -
v_gene: TRBV15
CDR3aa: CATSRDGLDTGELFF
CDR3nt: TGTGCCACCAGCAGAGATGGGTTAGACACCGGGGAGCTGTTTTTT

j_gene: TRBJ2-3
abundance: few
d_gene: -
v_gene: TRBV20-1
CDR3aa: CSAREAVRTDTQYF
CDR3nt: TGCAGTGCTAGGGAAGCGGTCCGCACAGATACGCAGTATTTT

j_gene: TRBJ2-4
abundance: -
d_gene: -
v_gene: TRBV28
CDR3aa: CASRLGARDIQYF
CDR3nt: TGTGCCAGCAGATTGGGGGCGCGGGACATTCAGTACTTC

j_gene: TRBJ2-7
abundance: few
d_gene: -
v_gene: TRBV6-6
CDR3aa: CASSYSGLGAVVGEQYF
CDR3nt: TGTGCCAGCAGTTACTCAGGGCTAGGGGCTGTGGTTGGCGAGCAGTACTTC

j_gene: TRBJ1-4
abundance: few
d_gene: -
v_gene: TRBV2
CDR3aa: CASLEGRATNEKLFF
CDR3nt: TGTGCCAGCCTGGAAGGCAGAGCAACTAATGAAAAACTGTTTTTT

j_gene: TRBJ2-7
abundance: few
d_gene: -
v_gene: TRBV6-2/TRBV6-3
CDR3aa: CASSAAGQSSYEQYF
CDR3nt: TGTGCCAGCAGCGCAGCGGGACAGAGCTCCTACGAGCAGTACTTC

j_gene: TRBJ2-1
abundance: -
d_gene: TRBD2
v_gene: TRBV6-1
CDR3aa: CASNLAGGPTDEQFF
CDR3nt: TGTGCCAGCAATTTAGCGGGGGGGCCTACCGATGAGCAGTTCTTC

j_gene: TRBJ2-7
abundance: few
d_gene: TRBD2
v_gene: TRBV6-1
CDR3aa: CASTTSSVVQREAYEQYF
CDR3nt: TGTGCCAGCACCACCAGCTCCGTTGTGCAGCGGGAGGCCTACGAGCAGTACTTC

j_gene: TRBJ2-1
abundance: many
d_gene: -
v_gene: TRBV29-1
CDR3aa: CSVRSGGRRQFF
CDR3nt: TGCAGCGTCCGATCTGGGGGCCGGCGGCAGTTCTTC

j_gene: TRBJ2-1
abundance: -
d_gene: TRBD2
v_gene: TRBV9
CDR3aa: CASSASGGTRGNEQFF
CDR3nt: TGTGCCAGCAGCGCCAGCGGCGGGACTAGGGGCAATGAGCAGTTCTTC

j_gene: TRBJ1-6
abundance: few
d_gene: TRBD1
v_gene: TRBV12-5
CDR3aa: CASGLWTGDSSPLHF
CDR3nt: TGTGCTAGTGGTTTGTGGACAGGGGACTCTTCACCCCTCCACTTT

j_gene: TRBJ2-5
abundance: -
d_gene: TRBD1
v_gene: TRBV7-9
CDR3aa: CASNRGPGTGKQETQYF
CDR3nt: TGTGCCAGCAACCGGGGCCCCGGGACAGGGAAGCAAGAGACCCAGTACTTC

j_gene: TRBJ2-5
abundance: -
d_gene: TRBD1
v_gene: TRBV20-1
CDR3aa: CSATDPDRGRAQETQYF
CDR3nt: TGCAGTGCTACTGACCCGGACAGGGGGCGGGCTCAAGAGACCCAGTACTTC

j_gene: TRBJ1-5
abundance: -
d_gene: -
v_gene: TRBV6-1
CDR3aa: CASSVMQGEGQPQHF
CDR3nt: TGTGCCAGCAGTGTAATGCAGGGAGAGGGTCAGCCCCAGCATTTT

j_gene: TRBJ2-1
abundance: -
d_gene: -
v_gene: TRBV6-5
CDR3aa: CAGSYRFRTGTNYNEQFF
CDR3nt: TGTGCCGGCAGTTACCGATTTCGAACAGGGACGAATTACAATGAGCAGTTCTTC

j_gene: TRBJ1-2
abundance: few
d_gene: TRBD1
v_gene: TRBV6-2/TRBV6-3
CDR3aa: CASSYLGTERANYGYTF
CDR3nt: TGTGCCAGCAGTTACCTCGGGACAGAAAGAGCTAACTATGGCTACACCTTC

j_gene: TRBJ2-3
abundance: few
d_gene: -
v_gene: TRBV5-1
CDR3aa: CASQGRLLGTDTQYF
CDR3nt: TGCGCCAGCCAAGGCAGGCTGTTGGGCACAGATACGCAGTATTTT

j_gene: TRBJ2-6
abundance: -
d_gene: -
v_gene: TRBV4-3
CDR3aa: CASSQGGAFSSGANVLTF
CDR3nt: TGCGCCAGCAGCCAAGGGGGGGCATTTAGCTCTGGGGCCAACGTCCTGACTTTC

j_gene: TRBJ2-7
abundance: many
d_gene: -
v_gene: TRBV24-1
CDR3aa: CATSTGQTSYEQYF
CDR3nt: TGTGCCACCAGTACTGGACAGACCTCCTACGAGCAGTACTTC

j_gene: TRBJ2-7
abundance: -
d_gene: TRBD1
v_gene: TRBV28
CDR3aa: CASSLPTGLTYEQYF
CDR3nt: TGTGCCAGCAGTTTACCGACAGGGTTAACCTACGAGCAGTACTTC

j_gene: TRBJ1-5
abundance: -
d_gene: TRBD1
v_gene: TRBV18
CDR3aa: CASSVGTDNQPQHF
CDR3nt: TGTGCCAGCTCAGTCGGGACAGACAATCAGCCCCAGCATTTT

j_gene: TRBJ1-1
abundance: -
d_gene: -
v_gene: TRBV10-3
CDR3aa: CAISAKENTEAFF
CDR3nt: TGTGCCATCAGTGCTAAGGAGAACACTGAAGCTTTCTTT

j_gene: TRBJ2-5
abundance: -
d_gene: -
v_gene: TRBV7-6
CDR3aa: CASSLTSPETQYF
CDR3nt: TGTGCCAGCTCCTTGACTAGTCCAGAGACCCAGTACTTC

j_gene: TRBJ2-2
abundance: -
d_gene: -
v_gene: TRBV20-1
CDR3aa: CSARGRERRAGELFF
CDR3nt: TGCAGTGCTAGAGGCAGGGAGCGGCGCGCCGGGGAGCTGTTTTTT